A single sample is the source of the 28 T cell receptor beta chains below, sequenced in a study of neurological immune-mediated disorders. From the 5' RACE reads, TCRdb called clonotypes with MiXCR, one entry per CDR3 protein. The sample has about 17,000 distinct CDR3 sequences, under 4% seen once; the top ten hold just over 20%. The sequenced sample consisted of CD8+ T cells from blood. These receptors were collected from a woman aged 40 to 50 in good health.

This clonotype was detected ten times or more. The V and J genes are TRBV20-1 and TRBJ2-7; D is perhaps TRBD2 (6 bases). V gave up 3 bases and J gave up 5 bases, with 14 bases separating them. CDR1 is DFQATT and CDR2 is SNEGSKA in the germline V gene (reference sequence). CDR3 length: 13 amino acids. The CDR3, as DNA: TGCAGTGCTAGTACGGGGGATTATCACGAGCAGTACTTC. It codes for CSASTGDYHEQYF.

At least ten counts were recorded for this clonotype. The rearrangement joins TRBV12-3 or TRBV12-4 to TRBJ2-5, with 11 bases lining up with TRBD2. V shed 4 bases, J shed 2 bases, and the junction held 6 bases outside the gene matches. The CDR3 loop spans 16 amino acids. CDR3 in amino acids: CASSSVAGGLQETQYF. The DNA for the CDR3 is TGTGCCAGCAGTTCCGTAGCGGGAGGGCTTCAAGAGACCCAGTACTTC.

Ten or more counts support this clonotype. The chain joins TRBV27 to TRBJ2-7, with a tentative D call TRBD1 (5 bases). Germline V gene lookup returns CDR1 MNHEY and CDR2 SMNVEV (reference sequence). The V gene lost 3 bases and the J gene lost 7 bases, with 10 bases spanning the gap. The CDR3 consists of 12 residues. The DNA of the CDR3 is TGTGCCAGCAGTTTGCCTGACAGAGAGCAGTACTTC. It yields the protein CASSLPDREQYF.

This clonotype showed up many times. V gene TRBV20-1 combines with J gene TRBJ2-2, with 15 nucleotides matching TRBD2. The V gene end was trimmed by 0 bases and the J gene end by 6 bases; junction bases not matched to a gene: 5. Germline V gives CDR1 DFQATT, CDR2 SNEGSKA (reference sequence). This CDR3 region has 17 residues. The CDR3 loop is CSARDWTSGRGSGELFF. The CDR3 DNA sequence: TGCAGTGCTAGAGACTGGACTAGCGGGAGGGGCTCCGGGGAGCTGTTTTTT.

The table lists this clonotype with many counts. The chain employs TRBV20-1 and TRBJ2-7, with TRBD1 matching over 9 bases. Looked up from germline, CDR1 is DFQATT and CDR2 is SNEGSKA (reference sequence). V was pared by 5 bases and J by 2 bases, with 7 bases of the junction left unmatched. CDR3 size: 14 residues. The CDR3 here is CSAPGQGVTYEQYF. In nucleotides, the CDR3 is TGCAGTGCTCCGGGACAGGGTGTAACCTACGAGCAGTACTTC.

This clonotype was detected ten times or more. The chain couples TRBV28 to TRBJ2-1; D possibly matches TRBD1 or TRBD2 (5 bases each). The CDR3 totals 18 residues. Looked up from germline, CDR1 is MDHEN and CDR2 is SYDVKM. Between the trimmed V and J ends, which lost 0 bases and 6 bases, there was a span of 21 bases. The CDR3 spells CASSLWLVGTNVGNEQFF. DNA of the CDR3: TGTGCCAGCAGTTTATGGCTTGTAGGGACCAACGTGGGCAATGAGCAGTTCTTC.

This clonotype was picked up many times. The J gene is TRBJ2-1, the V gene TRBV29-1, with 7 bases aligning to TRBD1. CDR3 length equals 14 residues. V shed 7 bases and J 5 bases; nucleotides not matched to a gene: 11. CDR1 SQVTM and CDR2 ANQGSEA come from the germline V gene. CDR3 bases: TGCAGCGCTACCGGGACAGTAAAGGACAATGAGCAGTTCTTC. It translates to CSATGTVKDNEQFF.

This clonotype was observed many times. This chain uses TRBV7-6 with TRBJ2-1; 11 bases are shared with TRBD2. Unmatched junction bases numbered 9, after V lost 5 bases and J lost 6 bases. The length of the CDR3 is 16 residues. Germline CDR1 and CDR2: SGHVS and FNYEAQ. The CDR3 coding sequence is TGTGCCAGCAGCCCACTACTAGCGGGAGTTGTCAATGAGCAGTTCTTC. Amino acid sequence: CASSPLLAGVVNEQFF.

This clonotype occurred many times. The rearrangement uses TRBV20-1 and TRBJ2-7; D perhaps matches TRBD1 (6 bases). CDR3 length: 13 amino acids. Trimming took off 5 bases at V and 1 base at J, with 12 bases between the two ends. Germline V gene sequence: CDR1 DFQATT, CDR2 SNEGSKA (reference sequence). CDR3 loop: CSAGHRESYEQYF. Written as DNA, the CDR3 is TGCAGTGCTGGCCACAGGGAATCCTACGAGCAGTACTTC.

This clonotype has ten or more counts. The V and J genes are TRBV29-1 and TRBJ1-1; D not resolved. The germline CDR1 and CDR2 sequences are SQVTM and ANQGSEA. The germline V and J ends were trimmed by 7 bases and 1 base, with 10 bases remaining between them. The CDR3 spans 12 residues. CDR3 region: CSAKDSNTEAFF. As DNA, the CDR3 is TGCAGCGCGAAAGATTCGAACACTGAAGCTTTCTTT.

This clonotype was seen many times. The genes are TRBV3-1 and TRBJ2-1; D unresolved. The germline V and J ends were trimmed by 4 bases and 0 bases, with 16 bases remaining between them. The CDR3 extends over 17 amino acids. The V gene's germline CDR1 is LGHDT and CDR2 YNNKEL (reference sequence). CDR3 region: CASSPMWRSSSYNEQFF. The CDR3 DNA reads TGTGCCAGCAGCCCCATGTGGCGGTCCAGCTCCTACAATGAGCAGTTCTTC.

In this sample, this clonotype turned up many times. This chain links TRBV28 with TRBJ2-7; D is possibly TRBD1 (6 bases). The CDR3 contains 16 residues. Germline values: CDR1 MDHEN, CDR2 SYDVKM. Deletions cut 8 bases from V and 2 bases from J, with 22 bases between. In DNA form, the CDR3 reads TGTGCCAGCTCCGCGATCCGGGACACGGATCCCTACGAGCAGTACTTC. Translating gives CASSAIRDTDPYEQYF. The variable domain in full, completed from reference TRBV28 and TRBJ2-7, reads DVKVTQSSRYLVKRTGEKVFLECVQDMDHENMFWYRQDPGLGLRLIYFSYDVKMKEKGDIPEGYSVSREKKERFSLILESASTNQTSMYLCASSAIRDTDPYEQYFGPGTRLTVT.

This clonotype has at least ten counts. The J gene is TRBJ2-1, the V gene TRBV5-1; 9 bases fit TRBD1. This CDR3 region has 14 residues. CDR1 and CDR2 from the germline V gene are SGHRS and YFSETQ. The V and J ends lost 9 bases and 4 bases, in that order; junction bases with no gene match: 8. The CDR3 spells CATGPGTGYNEQFF. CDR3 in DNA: TGCGCCACCGGACCGGGGACAGGGTACAATGAGCAGTTCTTC.

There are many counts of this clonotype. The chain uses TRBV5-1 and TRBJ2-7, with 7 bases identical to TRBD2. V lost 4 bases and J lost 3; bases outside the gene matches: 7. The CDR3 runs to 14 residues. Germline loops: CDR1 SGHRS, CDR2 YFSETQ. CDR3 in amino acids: CASSAGLGNYEQYF. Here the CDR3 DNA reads TGCGCCAGCAGCGCCGGACTAGGGAACTACGAGCAGTACTTC.

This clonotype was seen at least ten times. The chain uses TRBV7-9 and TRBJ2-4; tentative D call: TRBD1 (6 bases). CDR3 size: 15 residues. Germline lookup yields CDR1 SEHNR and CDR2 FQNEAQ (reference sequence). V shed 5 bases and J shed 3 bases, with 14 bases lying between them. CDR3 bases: TGTGCCAGCAGCACTACAGGGTCCGGCAAAAACATTCAGTACTTC. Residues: CASSTTGSGKNIQYF.

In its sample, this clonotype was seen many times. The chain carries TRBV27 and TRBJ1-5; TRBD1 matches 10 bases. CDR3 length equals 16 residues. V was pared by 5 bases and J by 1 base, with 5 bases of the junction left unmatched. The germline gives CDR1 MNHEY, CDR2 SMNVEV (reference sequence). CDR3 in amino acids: CASSETTGGSNQPQHF. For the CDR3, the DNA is TGTGCCAGCAGTGAAACGACAGGGGGCAGCAATCAGCCCCAGCATTTT.

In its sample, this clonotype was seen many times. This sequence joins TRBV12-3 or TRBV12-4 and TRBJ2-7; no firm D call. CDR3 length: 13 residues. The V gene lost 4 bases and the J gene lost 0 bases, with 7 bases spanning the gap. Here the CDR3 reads CASSWAFSYEQYF. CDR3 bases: TGTGCCAGCAGTTGGGCATTCTCCTACGAGCAGTACTTC.

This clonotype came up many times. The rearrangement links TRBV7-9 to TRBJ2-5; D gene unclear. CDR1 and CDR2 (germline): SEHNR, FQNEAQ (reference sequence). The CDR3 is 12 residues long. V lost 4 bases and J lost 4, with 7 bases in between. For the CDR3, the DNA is TGTGCCAGCAGCTACCAAGGAGAGACCCAGTACTTC. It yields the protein CASSYQGETQYF.

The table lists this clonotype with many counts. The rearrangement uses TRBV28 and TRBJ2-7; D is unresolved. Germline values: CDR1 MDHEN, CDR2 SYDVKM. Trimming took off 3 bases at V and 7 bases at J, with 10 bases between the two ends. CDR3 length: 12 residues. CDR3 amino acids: CASSLPLREQYF. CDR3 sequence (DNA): TGTGCCAGCAGTTTGCCCCTGAGGGAGCAGTACTTC.

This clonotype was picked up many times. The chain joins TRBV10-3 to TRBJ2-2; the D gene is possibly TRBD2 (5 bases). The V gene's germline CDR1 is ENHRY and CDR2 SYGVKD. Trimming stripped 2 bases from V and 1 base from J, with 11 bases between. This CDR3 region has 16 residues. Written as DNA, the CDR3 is TGTGCCATCAGTGAGGGTGGACGGGAGAACACCGGGGAGCTGTTTTTT. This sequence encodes CAISEGGRENTGELFF.

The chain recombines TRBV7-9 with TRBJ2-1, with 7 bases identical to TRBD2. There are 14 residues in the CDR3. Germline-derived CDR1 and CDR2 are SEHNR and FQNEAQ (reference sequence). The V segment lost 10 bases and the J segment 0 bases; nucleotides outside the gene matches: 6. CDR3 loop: CAIPLAPSYNEQFF. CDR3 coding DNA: TGTGCCATCCCACTAGCGCCCTCCTACAATGAGCAGTTCTTC.

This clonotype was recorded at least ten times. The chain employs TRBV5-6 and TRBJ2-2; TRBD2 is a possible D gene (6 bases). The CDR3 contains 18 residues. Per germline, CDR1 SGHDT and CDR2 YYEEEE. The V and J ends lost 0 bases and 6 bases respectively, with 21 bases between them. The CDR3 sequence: CASSLAGGVTSLAGELFF. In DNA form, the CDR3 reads TGTGCCAGCAGCTTGGCTGGAGGAGTGACTAGTCTGGCCGGGGAGCTGTTTTTT.

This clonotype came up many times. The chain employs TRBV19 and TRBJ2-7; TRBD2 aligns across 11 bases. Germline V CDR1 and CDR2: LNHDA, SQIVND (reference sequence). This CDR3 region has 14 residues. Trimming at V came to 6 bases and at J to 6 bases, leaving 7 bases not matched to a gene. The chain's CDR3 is CASSSSGRTPEQYF. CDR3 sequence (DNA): TGTGCCAGTAGCTCTAGCGGGAGGACGCCCGAGCAGTACTTC.

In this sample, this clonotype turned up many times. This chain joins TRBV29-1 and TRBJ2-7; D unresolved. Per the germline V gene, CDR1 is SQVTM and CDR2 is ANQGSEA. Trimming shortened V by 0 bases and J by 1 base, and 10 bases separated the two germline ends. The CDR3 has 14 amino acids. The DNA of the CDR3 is TGCAGCGTTGAAGATCGGGTAGGGTCCTACGAGCAGTACTTC. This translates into CSVEDRVGSYEQYF.

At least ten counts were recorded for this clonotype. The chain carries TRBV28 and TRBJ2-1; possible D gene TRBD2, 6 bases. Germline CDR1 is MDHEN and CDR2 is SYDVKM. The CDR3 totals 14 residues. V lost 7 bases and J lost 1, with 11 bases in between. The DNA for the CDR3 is TGTGCCAGCACCCAGGAGGGGTCCTACAATGAGCAGTTCTTC. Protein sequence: CASTQEGSYNEQFF.

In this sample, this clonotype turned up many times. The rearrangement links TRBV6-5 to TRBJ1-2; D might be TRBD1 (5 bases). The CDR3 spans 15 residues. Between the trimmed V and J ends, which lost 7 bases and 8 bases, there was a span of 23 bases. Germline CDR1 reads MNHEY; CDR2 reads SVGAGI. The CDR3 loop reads CASTGIPGKVDGYTF. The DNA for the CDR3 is TGTGCCAGCACCGGGATCCCAGGGAAAGTAGACGGCTACACCTTC.

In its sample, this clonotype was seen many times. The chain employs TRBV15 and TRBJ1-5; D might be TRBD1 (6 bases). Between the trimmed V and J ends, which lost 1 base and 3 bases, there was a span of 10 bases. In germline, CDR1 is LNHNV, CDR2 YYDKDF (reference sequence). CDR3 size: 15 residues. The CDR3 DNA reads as TGTGCCACCAGCAGAGTAGGGGGACTCAATCAGCCCCAGCATTTT. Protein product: CATSRVGGLNQPQHF.

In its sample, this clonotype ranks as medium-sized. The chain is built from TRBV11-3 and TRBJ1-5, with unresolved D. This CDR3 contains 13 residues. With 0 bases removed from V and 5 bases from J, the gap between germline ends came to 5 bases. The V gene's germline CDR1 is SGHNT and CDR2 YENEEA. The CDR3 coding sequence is TGTGCCAGCAGCTTAGATCGGTATCAGCCCCAGCATTTT. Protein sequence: CASSLDRYQPQHF.